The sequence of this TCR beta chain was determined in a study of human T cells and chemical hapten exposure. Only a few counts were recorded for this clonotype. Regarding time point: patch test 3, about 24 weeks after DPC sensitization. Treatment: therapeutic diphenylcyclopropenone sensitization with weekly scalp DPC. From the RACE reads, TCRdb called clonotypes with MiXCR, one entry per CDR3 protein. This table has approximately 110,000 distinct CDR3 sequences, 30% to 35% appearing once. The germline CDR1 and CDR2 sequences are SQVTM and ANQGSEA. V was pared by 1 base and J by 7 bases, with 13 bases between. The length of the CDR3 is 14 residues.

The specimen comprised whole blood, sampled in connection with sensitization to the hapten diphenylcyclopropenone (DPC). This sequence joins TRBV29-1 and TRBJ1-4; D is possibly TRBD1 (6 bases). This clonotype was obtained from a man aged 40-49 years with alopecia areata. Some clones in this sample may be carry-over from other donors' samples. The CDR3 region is CSVEGKGGGEKLFF. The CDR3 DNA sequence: TGCAGCGTTGAAGGAAAAGGGGGAGGTGAAAAACTGTTTTTT. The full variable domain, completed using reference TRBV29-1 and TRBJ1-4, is SAVISQKPSRDICQRGTSLTIQCQVDSQVTMMFWYRQQPGQSLTLIATANQGSEATYESGFVIDKFPISRPNLTFSTLTVSNMSPEDSSIYLCSVEGKGGGEKLFFGSGTQLSVL.